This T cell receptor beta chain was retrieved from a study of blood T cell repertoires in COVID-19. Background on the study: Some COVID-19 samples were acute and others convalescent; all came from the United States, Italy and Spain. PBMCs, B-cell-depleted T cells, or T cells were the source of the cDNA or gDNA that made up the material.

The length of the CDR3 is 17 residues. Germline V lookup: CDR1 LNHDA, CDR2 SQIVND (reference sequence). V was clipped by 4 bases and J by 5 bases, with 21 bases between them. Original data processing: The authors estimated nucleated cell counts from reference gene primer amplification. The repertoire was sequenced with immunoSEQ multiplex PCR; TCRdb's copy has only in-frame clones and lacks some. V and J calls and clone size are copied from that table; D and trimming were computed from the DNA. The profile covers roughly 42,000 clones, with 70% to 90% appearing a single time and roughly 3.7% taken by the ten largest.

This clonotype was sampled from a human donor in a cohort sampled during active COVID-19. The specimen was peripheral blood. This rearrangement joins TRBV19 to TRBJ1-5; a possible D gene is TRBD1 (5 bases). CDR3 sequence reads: CASSSRAGRGNHQPQHF. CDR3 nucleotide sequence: TGTGCCAGTAGTAGCCGAGCGGGTCGGGGGAACCATCAGCCCCAGCATTTT.